These T cell receptor beta chains were read from a single sample in a study of T cell repertoires in cytomegalovirus infection. TCRdb analysed the reads with MiXCR anew, one entry per CDR3 protein. The data show 700,000 to 950,000 distinct CDR3 sequences, around a third seen once. These receptors' targets are unknown. The specimen comprised cultured CD8+ T cells from PBMCs, sampled from culture after CMV antigen stimulation. The source of these receptors is a human donor in good health (CMV status not recorded). Some clones in this sample may be carry-over from other donors' samples. Each CDR3 is given with its conserved first and last residue. D genes are given only for firm matches. Size is omitted from some rows. Given values are once, few, many or a class for expanded clones.

abundance: few
d_gene: .
v_gene: TRBV6-5
j_gene: TRBJ2-7
CDR3nt: TGTGCCAGCAGTTACATTGGAGCCTACGAGCAGTACTTC
CDR3aa: CASSYIGAYEQYF

abundance: .
d_gene: TRBD1
v_gene: TRBV12-3/TRBV12-4
j_gene: TRBJ2-3
CDR3nt: TGTGCCAGCAGTTTGGTAGTGCGTGTGGACAGGGGGCTAAATACGCAGTATTTT
CDR3aa: CASSLVVRVDRGLNTQYF

abundance: few
d_gene: .
v_gene: TRBV7-9
j_gene: TRBJ1-2
CDR3nt: TGTGCCAGCACCCCCTCGACGTTCTATGGCTACACCTTC
CDR3aa: CASTPSTFYGYTF

abundance: few
d_gene: .
v_gene: TRBV7-9
j_gene: TRBJ1-2
CDR3nt: TGTGCCAGCAGCTCTGAGTCAGCGGCCTATGGCTACACCTTC
CDR3aa: CASSSESAAYGYTF

abundance: .
d_gene: .
v_gene: TRBV27
j_gene: TRBJ2-7
CDR3nt: TGTGCCAGCAGTTTCAGAACCGAGCAGTACTTC
CDR3aa: CASSFRTEQYF

abundance: .
d_gene: TRBD2
v_gene: TRBV20-1
j_gene: TRBJ2-1
CDR3nt: TGCAGTGCGAGGGGGGAGCGGGGGGTTCACAATGAGCAGTTCTTC
CDR3aa: CSARGERGVHNEQFF

abundance: many
d_gene: .
v_gene: TRBV27
j_gene: TRBJ2-5
CDR3nt: TGTGCCAGCAGCTTACTGGGGGAGACCCAGTACTTC
CDR3aa: CASSLLGETQYF

abundance: few
d_gene: .
v_gene: TRBV5-8
j_gene: TRBJ2-2
CDR3nt: TGTGCCAGCAGCTGGATCTCGGGACAGAACACCGGGGAGCTGTTTTTT
CDR3aa: CASSWISGQNTGELFF

abundance: many
d_gene: TRBD1
v_gene: TRBV7-6
j_gene: TRBJ2-7
CDR3nt: TGTGCCAGCAGCTATGTGGGACAGACTTACGAGCAGTACTTC
CDR3aa: CASSYVGQTYEQYF

abundance: few
d_gene: TRBD2
v_gene: TRBV7-9
j_gene: TRBJ2-5
CDR3nt: TGTGCCAGCAGCGGACTAGCGGGGAGAGAGACCCAGTACTTC
CDR3aa: CASSGLAGRETQYF

abundance: .
d_gene: TRBD1
v_gene: TRBV6-1
j_gene: TRBJ2-5
CDR3nt: TGTGCCAGCAGTACCCCTGGGACAGAAGCTCGAGAGACCCAGTACTTC
CDR3aa: CASSTPGTEARETQYF

abundance: few
d_gene: .
v_gene: TRBV6-5
j_gene: TRBJ2-1
CDR3nt: TGTGCCAGCAGGGTTACCCAAACACTCCAGGGGGGGACTAACAATGAGCAGTTCTTC
CDR3aa: CASRVTQTLQGGTNNEQFF

abundance: .
d_gene: .
v_gene: TRBV12-3/TRBV12-4
j_gene: TRBJ1-1
CDR3nt: TGTGCCAACAATTCAGGTCCTAACACTGAAGCTTTCTTT
CDR3aa: CANNSGPNTEAFF

abundance: few
d_gene: .
v_gene: TRBV27
j_gene: TRBJ2-2
CDR3nt: TGTGCCAGCGCGACGACCCCGGGGGGCCCCACCGGGGAGCTGTTTTTT
CDR3aa: CASATTPGGPTGELFF